This TCR beta chain was captured by sequencing in a study of response to subunit inactivated influenza vaccine. Study-wide points: Every seasonal influenza vaccination brings in few new T cells, the authors suggested.

This CDR3 is 10 amino acids long. Germline CDR1 reads SQVTM; CDR2 reads ANQGSEA. V lost 5 bases and J 5 bases, leaving 6 bases between the germline ends. To note about this clonotype: Its antigen is not identified.

Each CDR3 protein gets one entry after TCRdb re-called the RT-PCR reads with MiXCR. This sample has 610,000 or so distinct CDR3 sequences; about 14% occur once, and the top ten carry over 8.5%. The sequencing used PBMCs from blood, collected roughly 12 days after vaccination. The rearrangement uses TRBV29-1 and TRBJ2-5; D is unclear. The receptor was derived from a man over 45 who received an inactivated influenza vaccine. The chain's CDR3 is CSVLWETQYF. CDR3 coding DNA: TGCAGCGTTCTGTGGGAGACCCAGTACTTC.